This TCR beta chain is from a study of blood T cell repertoires in COVID-19. Study background: From the United States, Italy and Spain came samples of acute and convalescent COVID-19. T cells, B-cell-depleted T cells, or PBMCs supplied cDNA or gDNA.

Original processing notes: Using reference gene primer amplification, nucleated cell counts were estimated. Produced via immunoSEQ multiplex PCR; TCRdb's table is partial and in-frame only. Clone size and the V and J calls come from that table; the DNA yielded D and trimming. The profile shows 100,000 or so clones, roughly 90% of them singletons. CDR3 length: 18 residues. Per germline, CDR1 MNHNS and CDR2 SASEGT. V lost 2 bases to trimming and J lost 2 bases; unmatched junction nucleotides: 13. The chain recombines TRBV6-1 with TRBJ1-2, with 8 positions matching TRBD1. What was sequenced was peripheral blood. This TCR was recovered from a man between 65 and 85 years old with acute or convalescent COVID-19. DNA of the CDR3: TGTGCCAGCAGTGAATATCCCCCGACAGGGGTATCGAACTATGGCTACACCTTC. Encoded protein: CASSEYPPTGVSNYGYTF.